This record concerns one T cell receptor beta chain sequence. The data were obtained in a study of blood T cell repertoires in COVID-19. Overall study context: PBMCs, B-cell-depleted T cells, or T cells provided the cDNA or gDNA that made up the material.

The CDR3 loop spans 17 amino acids. V gave up 4 bases and J gave up 1 base; unmatched junction bases: 7. Per germline, CDR1 SGHRS and CDR2 YFSETQ. Repertoires were generated with immunoSEQ multiplex PCR, while TCRdb's copy carries only in-frame clones and drops some. Of under 200,000 clones in the sample, around 90% were seen once. The V and J genes are TRBV5-1 and TRBJ2-3; 12 nucleotides align to TRBD2. The sample taken for sequencing was peripheral blood. This clonotype was obtained from a man between 18 and 35 years old with acute or convalescent COVID-19. CDR3 sequence reads: CASSPRTSGVRTDTQYF. CDR3 bases: TGCGCCAGCAGCCCGCGGACTAGCGGGGTCCGCACAGATACGCAGTATTTT.